Shown below are 6 T cell receptor beta chains from a single sample sequenced in a study of blood T cells in healthy people across ages. A second about 7 to 12 cycle PCR used barcoded and J-beta primers. From the 5' RACE reads, TCRdb called clonotypes with MiXCR, one entry per CDR3 protein. The table includes about 730,000 distinct CDR3 sequences, about 40% detected once. The source material was blood. The origin of the receptors is a woman in her fifties or sixties in good health.

This clonotype showed up just a few times. The V call is TRBV7-9, the J call TRBJ2-1; D is unclear. The ends were cut back, 5 bases at V and 4 bases at J, with 9 bases in the middle. Germline values: CDR1 SEHNR, CDR2 FQNEAQ (reference sequence). The CDR3 contains 13 residues. This CDR3 reads CASSDEIYNEQFF. CDR3 nucleotides: TGTGCCAGCAGCGATGAAATATACAATGAGCAGTTCTTC.

This clonotype showed up just once. The chain combines TRBV7-2 with TRBJ1-1, with 9 bases matching TRBD1. The V gene end was trimmed by 3 bases and the J gene end by 2 bases; junction bases not matched to a gene: 7. Germline assignment: CDR1 SGHTA and CDR2 FQGNSA. This CDR3 contains 16 residues. The chain's CDR3 is CASSFGGTGRNTEAFF. The CDR3 DNA is TGTGCCAGCAGCTTCGGAGGGACAGGGCGAAACACTGAAGCTTTCTTT.

The CDR3 nucleotides read TGTGCCAGCAGCTCCCTACCCGGGTCTCTATTCGGGGGACTCGAGCAGTACTTC. It translates to CASSSLPGSLFGGLEQYF. This chain uses TRBV7-2 with TRBJ2-7; perhaps TRBD2 as D (6 bases). This CDR3 has 18 amino acids. Germline V gene sequence: CDR1 SGHTA, CDR2 FQGNSA. V lost 4 bases and J lost 6, with 28 bases in between.

In the case of this clonotype: It may be a read error: a sequence one base away is much more abundant. The CDR3 DNA follows: TGTGCCAGCAGCCTCGGGACAGGGGGGCCCTACAATGAGCAGTACTTC. Its translation: CASSLGTGGPYNEQYF. This sequence joins TRBV3-1 and TRBJ2-1; TRBD1 matches 11 bases. The end of the DNA fits TRBJ2-7 better, so the J call may be wrong. Germline V gene data show CDR1 as LGHDT and CDR2 as YNNKEL (reference sequence). This CDR3 region has 16 residues.

A note on this clonotype: One junction end disagrees with the germline gene, perhaps due to a read error. V is TRBV24-1 and J is TRBJ2-1; D remains unclear. CDR1 is KGHDR and CDR2 is SFDVKD in the germline V gene. The CDR3 covers 15 residues. The CDR3 sequence is CTTSDPSSSYNEQFF. In DNA, the CDR3 is TGTACCACCAGTGACCCCTCGTCCTCCTACAATGAGCAGTTCTTC.

The V call is TRBV7-9, the J call TRBJ1-4; TRBD1 agrees at 7 bases. The V and J ends lost 1 base and 8 bases, in that order; junction bases with no gene match: 7. Germline V gene data show CDR1 as SEHNR and CDR2 as FQNEAQ (reference sequence). The CDR3 spans 15 residues. The CDR3 DNA reads as TGTGCCAGCAGCTTAGTGTCGACAGGGTTGGAAAAACTGTTTTTT. This codes for CASSLVSTGLEKLFF.